This T cell receptor beta chain is from a study of shared clonotypes between healthy human individuals. Study-level information: Per donor, CD8 memory used one plate, CD8 naive used two, CD4 memory used three and CD4 naive used three.

The naive CD8 subset, CD45RO-negative cells positively selected for CCR7, excluded terminally differentiated effector memory CD45RA+ cells. Concerning this clone itself: Its antigen is undetermined.

Libraries were prepared by immunoSEQ multiplex PCR; TCRdb keeps only in-frame clonotypes and omits some of them. The data contain millions of clones, approximately 94% of them singletons. Overall study findings and caveats: Naive subsets, compared against memory subsets, generally had larger estimated richness values.

Germline V CDR1 and CDR2: MNHEY, SVGAGI. The CDR3 is made up of 14 amino acids. Trimming took 2 bases from V and 6 from J, leaving 13 bases between them. The chain links TRBV6-5 to TRBJ1-1; D unresolved. The sequence was collected from a man aged 18 to 35 in good health. Sequencing used naive CD8+ T cells sorted from blood. CDR3 protein: CASSYASTGAEAFF. CDR3 sequence (DNA): TGTGCCAGCAGTTACGCCTCGACTGGTGCTGAAGCTTTCTTT.